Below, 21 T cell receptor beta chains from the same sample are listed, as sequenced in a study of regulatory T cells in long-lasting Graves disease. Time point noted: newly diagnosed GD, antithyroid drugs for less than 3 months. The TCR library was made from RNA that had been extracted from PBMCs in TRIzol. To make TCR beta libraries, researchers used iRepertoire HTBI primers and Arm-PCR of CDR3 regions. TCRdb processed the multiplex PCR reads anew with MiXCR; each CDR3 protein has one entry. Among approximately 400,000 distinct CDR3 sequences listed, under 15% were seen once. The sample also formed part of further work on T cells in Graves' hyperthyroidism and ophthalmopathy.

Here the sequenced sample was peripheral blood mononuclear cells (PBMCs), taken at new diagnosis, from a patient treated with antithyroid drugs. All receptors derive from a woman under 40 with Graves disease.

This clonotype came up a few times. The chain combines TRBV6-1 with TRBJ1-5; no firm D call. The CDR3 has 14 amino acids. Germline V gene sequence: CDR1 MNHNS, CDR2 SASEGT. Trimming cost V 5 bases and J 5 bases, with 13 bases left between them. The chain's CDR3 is CASSPAGVYQPQHF. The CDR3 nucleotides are TGTGCCAGCAGTCCAGCCGGGGTGTATCAGCCCCAGCATTTT.

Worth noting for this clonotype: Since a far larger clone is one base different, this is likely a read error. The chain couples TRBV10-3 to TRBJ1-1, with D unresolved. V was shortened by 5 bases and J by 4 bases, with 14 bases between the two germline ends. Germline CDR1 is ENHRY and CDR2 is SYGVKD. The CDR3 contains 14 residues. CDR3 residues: CAISPDGGSTEAFF. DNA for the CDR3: TGTGCCATCAGTCCGGACGGTGGTAGCACTGAAGCTTTCTTT.

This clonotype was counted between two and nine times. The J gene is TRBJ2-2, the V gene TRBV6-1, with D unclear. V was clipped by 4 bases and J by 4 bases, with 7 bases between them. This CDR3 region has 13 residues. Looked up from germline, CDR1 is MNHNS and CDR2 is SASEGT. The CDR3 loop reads CASSGLFTGELFF. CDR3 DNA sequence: TGTGCCAGCAGTGGGCTTTTCACCGGGGAGCTGTTTTTT.

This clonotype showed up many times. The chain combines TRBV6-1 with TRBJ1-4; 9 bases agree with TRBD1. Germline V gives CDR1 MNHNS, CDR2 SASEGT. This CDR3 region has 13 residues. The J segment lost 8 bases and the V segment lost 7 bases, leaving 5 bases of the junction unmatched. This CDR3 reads CASKTGGVEKLFF. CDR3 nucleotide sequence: TGTGCCAGCAAGACAGGGGGGGTCGAAAAACTGTTTTTT.

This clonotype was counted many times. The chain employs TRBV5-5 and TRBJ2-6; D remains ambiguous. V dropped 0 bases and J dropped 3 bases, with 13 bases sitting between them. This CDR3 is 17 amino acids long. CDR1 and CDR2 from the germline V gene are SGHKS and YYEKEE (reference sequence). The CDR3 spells CASSLGAGSYGANVLTF. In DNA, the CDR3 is TGTGCCAGCAGCTTGGGGGCCGGATCTTATGGGGCCAACGTCCTGACTTTC.

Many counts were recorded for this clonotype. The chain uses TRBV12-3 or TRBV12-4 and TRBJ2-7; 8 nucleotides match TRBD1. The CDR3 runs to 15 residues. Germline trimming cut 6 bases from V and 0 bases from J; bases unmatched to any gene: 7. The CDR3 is CASSSGQGSSYEQYF. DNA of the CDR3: TGTGCCAGCAGCTCTGGACAGGGAAGCTCCTACGAGCAGTACTTC.

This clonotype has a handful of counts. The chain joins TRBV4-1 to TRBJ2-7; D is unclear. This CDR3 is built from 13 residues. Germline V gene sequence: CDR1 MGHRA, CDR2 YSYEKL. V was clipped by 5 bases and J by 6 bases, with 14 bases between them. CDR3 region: CASSSQSGSEQYF. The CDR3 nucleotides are TGCGCCAGCAGCTCTCAGTCGGGTTCCGAGCAGTACTTC.

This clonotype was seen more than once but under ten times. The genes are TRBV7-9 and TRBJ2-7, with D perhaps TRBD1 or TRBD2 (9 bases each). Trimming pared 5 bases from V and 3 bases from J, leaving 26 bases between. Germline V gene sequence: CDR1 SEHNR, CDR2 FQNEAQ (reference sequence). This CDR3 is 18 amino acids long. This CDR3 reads CASSRVQGAAGGHYEQYF. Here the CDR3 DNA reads TGTGCCAGCAGCCGTGTACAGGGGGCTGCGGGAGGGCACTACGAGCAGTACTTC.

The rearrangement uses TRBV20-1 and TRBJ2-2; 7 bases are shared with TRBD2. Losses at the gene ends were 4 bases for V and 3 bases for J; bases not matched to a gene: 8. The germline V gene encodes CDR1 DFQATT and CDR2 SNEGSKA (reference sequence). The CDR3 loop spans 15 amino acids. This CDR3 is CSAKVREKDTGELFF. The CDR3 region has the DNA TGCAGTGCTAAGGTGCGGGAGAAAGACACCGGGGAGCTGTTTTTT.

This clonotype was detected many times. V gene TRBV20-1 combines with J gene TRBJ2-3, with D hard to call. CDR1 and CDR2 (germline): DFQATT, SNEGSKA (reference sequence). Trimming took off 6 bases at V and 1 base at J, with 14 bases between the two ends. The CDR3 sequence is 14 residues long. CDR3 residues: CSATPWEGTDTQYF. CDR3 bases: TGCAGTGCCACCCCTTGGGAAGGCACAGATACGCAGTATTTT.

The CDR3 loop reads CASSFSVPGLAGGQFF. CDR3 coding DNA: TGTGCCAGCAGTTTCTCCGTACCGGGACTAGCGGGAGGGCAGTTCTTC. J is TRBJ2-1 and V is TRBV27; 15 bases are shared with TRBD2. The CDR3 has 16 residues. The J segment lost 12 bases and the V segment lost 3 bases, leaving 9 bases of the junction unmatched. The germline gives CDR1 MNHEY, CDR2 SMNVEV (reference sequence).

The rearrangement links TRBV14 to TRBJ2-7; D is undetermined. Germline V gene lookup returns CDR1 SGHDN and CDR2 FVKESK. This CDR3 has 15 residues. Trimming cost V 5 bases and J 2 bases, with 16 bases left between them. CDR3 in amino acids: CASSTRALRPYEQYF. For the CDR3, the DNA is TGTGCCAGCAGCACCCGAGCACTGAGACCCTACGAGCAGTACTTC. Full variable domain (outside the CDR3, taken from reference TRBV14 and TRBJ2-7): EAGVTQFPSHSVIEKGQTVTLRCDPISGHDNLYWYRRVMGKEIKFLLHFVKESKQDESGMPNNRFLAERTGGTYSTLKVQPAELEDSGVYFCASSTRALRPYEQYFGPGTRLTVT.

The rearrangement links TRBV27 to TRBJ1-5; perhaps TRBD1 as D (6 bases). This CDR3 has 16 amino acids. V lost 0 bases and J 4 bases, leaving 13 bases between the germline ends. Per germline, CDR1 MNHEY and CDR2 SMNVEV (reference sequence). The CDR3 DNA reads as TGTGCCAGCAGTTTATCGTGGGGGCCGGGGAATCAGCCCCAGCATTTT. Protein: CASSLSWGPGNQPQHF.

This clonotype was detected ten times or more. CDR3 amino acids: CASSLAGAGNTEAFF. DNA for the CDR3: TGTGCCAGCAGCTTGGCCGGGGCGGGTAACACTGAAGCTTTCTTT. The rearrangement uses TRBV7-2 and TRBJ1-1, with D possibly matching TRBD1 (5 bases). There are 15 residues in the CDR3. Trimming pared 3 bases from V and 2 bases from J, leaving 13 bases between. Germline V gene sequence: CDR1 SGHTA, CDR2 FQGNSA.

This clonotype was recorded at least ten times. CDR3 residues: CASSFLDEQYF. Written as DNA, the CDR3 is TGTGCCAGCAGCTTCTTGGACGAGCAGTACTTC. The J gene is TRBJ2-7, the V gene TRBV6-5, with unresolved D. In germline, CDR1 is MNHEY, CDR2 SVGAGI. V was cut by 6 bases and J by 5 bases, with 8 bases left in between. The CDR3 contains 11 residues.

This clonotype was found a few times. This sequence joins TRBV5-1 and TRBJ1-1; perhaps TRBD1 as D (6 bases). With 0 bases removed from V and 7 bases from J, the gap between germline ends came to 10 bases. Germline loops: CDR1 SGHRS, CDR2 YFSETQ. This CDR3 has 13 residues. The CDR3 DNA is TGCGCCAGCAGCTTGGGGACAGAGTATGAAGCTTTCTTT. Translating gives CASSLGTEYEAFF.

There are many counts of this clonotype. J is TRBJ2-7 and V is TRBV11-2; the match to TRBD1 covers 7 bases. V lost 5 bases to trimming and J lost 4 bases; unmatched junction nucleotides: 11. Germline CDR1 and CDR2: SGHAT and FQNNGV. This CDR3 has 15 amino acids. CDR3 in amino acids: CASSPRWDRAYEQYF. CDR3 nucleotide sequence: TGTGCCAGCAGCCCTCGATGGGACAGAGCATACGAGCAGTACTTC.

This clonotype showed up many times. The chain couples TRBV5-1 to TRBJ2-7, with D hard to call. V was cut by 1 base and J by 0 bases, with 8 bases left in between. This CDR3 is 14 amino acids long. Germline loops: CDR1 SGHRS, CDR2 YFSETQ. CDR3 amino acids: CASSLSGISYEQYF. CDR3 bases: TGCGCCAGCAGCTTGTCTGGCATCTCCTACGAGCAGTACTTC.

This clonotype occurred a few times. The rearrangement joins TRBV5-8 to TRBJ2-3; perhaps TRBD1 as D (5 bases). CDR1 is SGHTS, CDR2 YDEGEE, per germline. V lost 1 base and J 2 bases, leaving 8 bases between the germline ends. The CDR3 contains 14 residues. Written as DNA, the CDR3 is TGTGCCAGCAGCTTGTACAGGAACACAGATACGCAGTATTTT. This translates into CASSLYRNTDTQYF.

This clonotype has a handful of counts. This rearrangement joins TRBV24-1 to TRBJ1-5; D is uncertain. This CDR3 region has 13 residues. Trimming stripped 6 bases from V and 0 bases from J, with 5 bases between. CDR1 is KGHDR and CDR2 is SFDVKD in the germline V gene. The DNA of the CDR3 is TGTGCCACCAGTTCGTATAGCAATCAGCCCCAGCATTTT. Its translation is CATSSYSNQPQHF.

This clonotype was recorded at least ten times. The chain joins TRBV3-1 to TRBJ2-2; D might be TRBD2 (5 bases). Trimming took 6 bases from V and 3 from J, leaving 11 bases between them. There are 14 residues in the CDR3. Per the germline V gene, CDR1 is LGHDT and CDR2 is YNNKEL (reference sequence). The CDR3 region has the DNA TGTGCCAGCAGACCTAGCTCCTACACCGGGGAGCTGTTTTTT. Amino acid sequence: CASRPSSYTGELFF.